The 30 T cell receptor beta chains given below trace back to one sample, sequenced in a study of breast tumors, draining lymph nodes, adjacent tissues. TCRdb reanalysed the multiplex PCR reads using MiXCR and keeps one entry per CDR3 protein. Counted here are over 10,000 distinct CDR3 sequences, around 36% occurring once; the ten biggest clones make up more than 14%. The sequenced sample was breast tumor tissue. Source of these receptors: a female donor with breast cancer. Some clones in this sample may be carry-over from other donors' samples.

This clonotype was observed many times. The DNA of the CDR3 is TGTGCCACCAGTGATTCCGGACAGGGCGGAAGCAATCAGCCCCAGCATTTT. Translation: CATSDSGQGGSNQPQHF. The chain recombines TRBV24-1 with TRBJ1-5, with 8 bases aligning to TRBD1. The CDR3 spans 17 residues. V gave up 2 bases and J gave up 1 base; unmatched junction bases: 6. The V gene's germline CDR1 is KGHDR and CDR2 SFDVKD.

The chain employs TRBV14 and TRBJ1-3, with TRBD1 identical over 10 bases. After removal of 1 base from V and 8 bases from J, the junction contained 11 bases not matched to a gene. The germline gives CDR1 SGHDN, CDR2 FVKESK. The CDR3 is 17 amino acids. In DNA form, the CDR3 reads TGTGCCAGCAGCCAAGGGACAGGGGGACGTTTCGGAGACACCATATATTTT. It yields the protein CASSQGTGGRFGDTIYF.

This clonotype is deemed medium-sized. The V and J genes are TRBV12-3 or TRBV12-4 and TRBJ2-7; 8 bases match TRBD1. With 5 bases clipped from V and 6 bases from J, the junction kept 3 bases outside the gene matches. The CDR3 has 12 amino acids. CDR3: CASSQTGGEQYF. The CDR3 DNA reads TGTGCCAGCAGTCAAACAGGGGGCGAGCAGTACTTC.

In this sample, this clonotype turned up a few times. CDR3 nucleotide sequence: TGTGCCAGTAGTACACGGACCCCTCCCGGCGAGCAGTACTTC. Translation: CASSTRTPPGEQYF. This rearrangement joins TRBV19 to TRBJ2-7; D gene ambiguous. Germline-derived CDR1 and CDR2 are LNHDA and SQIVND (reference sequence). With 4 bases removed from V and 6 bases from J, the gap between germline ends came to 16 bases. The CDR3 has 14 amino acids.

The J gene is TRBJ2-3, the V gene TRBV20-1; 8 bases align to TRBD1. The CDR3 has 16 amino acids. V was pared by 0 bases and J by 2 bases, with 7 bases of the junction left unmatched. Looked up from germline, CDR1 is DFQATT and CDR2 is SNEGSKA (reference sequence). The CDR3 nucleotides are TGCAGTGCTAGAGATCGGGTCAGGGGGCTCACAGATACGCAGTATTTT. The encoded protein is CSARDRVRGLTDTQYF.

At least ten counts were recorded for this clonotype. The gene calls are TRBV6-4 and TRBJ2-3; D may be TRBD2 (6 bases). V shed 5 bases and J shed 0 bases, with 6 bases lying between them. CDR1 MRHNA and CDR2 SNTAGT come from the germline V gene. The CDR3 has 13 residues. The CDR3 loop reads CASSSGSTDTQYF. The CDR3 DNA follows: TGTGCCAGCAGTAGCGGGAGCACAGATACGCAGTATTTT.

This clonotype is large in the sample. CDR3: CASLERGPSNSPLHF. CDR3 nucleotides: TGTGCCAGCCTAGAAAGGGGTCCCTCGAATTCACCCCTCCACTTT. V and J are TRBV6-5 and TRBJ1-6; D is possibly TRBD1 (5 bases). CDR1 MNHEY and CDR2 SVGAGI come from the germline V gene. The CDR3 is made up of 15 amino acids. With 8 bases removed from V and 7 bases from J, the gap between germline ends came to 18 bases.

As for this clonotype: The conserved phenylalanine or tryptophan normally closing the CDR3 is absent here, so this likely arose from a read error. The CDR3 nucleotides are TGCAGCGTTGAAGTTCGGGCGGACCGGAGCTCCTACGAGCAGTACCTC. This gives the protein CSVEVRADRSSYEQYL. The V gene is TRBV29-1, the J gene TRBJ2-7; no clear D gene. Per the germline V gene, CDR1 is SQVTM and CDR2 is ANQGSEA. The V end was cut by 1 base, the J end by 0 bases, with 16 bases between. This CDR3 comprises 16 residues.

This sequence joins TRBV4-2 and TRBJ1-3; 7 bases fit TRBD1. The trim removed 4 bases at V and 3 bases at J, leaving 3 bases unmatched. From germline, CDR1 is LGHNA and CDR2 YNFKEQ. The CDR3 is 14 residues long. This CDR3 is CASSPGTDGNTIYF. The DNA for the CDR3 is TGTGCCAGCAGCCCCGGGACAGATGGAAACACCATATATTTT.

By share of the sample, this clonotype is medium-sized. The chain uses TRBV7-8 and TRBJ2-1; D ambiguous. The CDR3 spans 13 residues. V was pared by 9 bases and J by 4 bases, with 13 bases between. Germline CDR1 is SGHVS and CDR2 is FQNEAQ. The CDR3 loop reads CASMSGTYNEQFF. CDR3 sequence (DNA): TGTGCCAGTATGTCCGGTACATACAATGAGCAGTTCTTC.

This clonotype was seen at least ten times. The chain employs TRBV12-3 or TRBV12-4 and TRBJ2-1, with D hard to call. The V end was cut by 3 bases, the J end by 4 bases, with 7 bases between. This CDR3 contains 13 residues. CDR3 protein: CASSFPSYNEQFF. CDR3 DNA sequence: TGTGCCAGCAGTTTCCCCTCGTACAATGAGCAGTTCTTC.

This clonotype was counted between two and nine times. Being one base from a much bigger clone, this may be a read error. The chain recombines TRBV18 with TRBJ1-2; D perhaps matches TRBD1 (5 bases). The CDR3 contains 16 residues. CDR1 is KGHSH, CDR2 LQKENI, per germline. Written as DNA, the CDR3 is TGTGCCAGCTCACCAGGGGCAGGAGAAAAAGACTATGGCTCCACCTTC. This gives the protein CASSPGAGEKDYGSTF.

The J gene is TRBJ2-1, the V gene TRBV18, with 8 bases matching TRBD2. CDR3 size: 17 residues. The germline V gene encodes CDR1 KGHSH and CDR2 LQKENI. J was trimmed by 5 bases and V by 3 bases; bases with no gene match: 12. This chain's CDR3 is CASSPTRLALSNNEQFF. In DNA, the CDR3 is TGTGCCAGCTCACCTACCAGACTAGCGCTATCGAACAATGAGCAGTTCTTC.

This chain uses TRBV7-2 with TRBJ1-6; D might be TRBD1 (5 bases). V gave up 2 bases and J gave up 4 bases, with 6 bases separating them. The CDR3 loop spans 14 amino acids. CDR1 and CDR2 from the germline V gene are SGHTA and FQGNSA. The chain's CDR3 is CASSLPGYNSPLHF. The CDR3 DNA follows: TGTGCCAGCAGCTTACCAGGGTATAATTCACCCCTCCACTTT.

This clonotype has at least ten counts. The chain carries TRBV20-1 and TRBJ2-5, with 10 bases lining up with TRBD1. Germline-derived CDR1 and CDR2 are DFQATT and SNEGSKA (reference sequence). J lost 5 bases, V lost 5 bases, and 8 bases had no gene match. There are 14 residues in the CDR3. DNA for the CDR3: TGCAGTGCTGACGGACAGGGGGGTTTGGAGACCCAGTACTTC. Translation gives CSADGQGGLETQYF.

This clonotype is termed large (0.1 to 1%). V gene TRBV3-1 combines with J gene TRBJ1-3; maybe TRBD1 (6 bases). This CDR3 has 16 amino acids. CDR1 and CDR2 (germline): LGHDT, YNNKEL (reference sequence). V was clipped by 1 base and J by 3 bases, with 13 bases between them. In DNA form, the CDR3 reads TGTGCCAGCAGCCAAGCGGCAGGGGTGTATGGAAACACCATATATTTT. Translated, it gives CASSQAAGVYGNTIYF.

The sample holds many counts of this clonotype. This chain links TRBV20-1 with TRBJ2-7; 12 positions match TRBD2. In germline, CDR1 is DFQATT, CDR2 SNEGSKA (reference sequence). J gave up 6 bases and V 4 bases, and 10 bases lay outside the gene matches. This CDR3 contains 15 residues. CDR3 loop: CSAIGVLAGGSEQYF. CDR3 bases: TGCAGTGCTATCGGGGTACTAGCGGGGGGTAGCGAGCAGTACTTC.

This rearrangement joins TRBV7-8 to TRBJ2-1; D is undetermined. Germline V lookup: CDR1 SGHVS, CDR2 FQNEAQ. V was pared by 5 bases and J by 7 bases, with 12 bases between. There are 13 residues in the CDR3. CDR3 loop: CASSVMSRNEQFF. DNA for the CDR3: TGTGCCAGCAGCGTAATGAGCCGGAATGAGCAGTTCTTC.

By sample fraction, this clonotype is medium-sized. The chain carries TRBV10-2 and TRBJ2-5, with D possibly TRBD2 on 7 matching bases. Trimming removed 4 bases at V and 4 bases at J, with 22 bases between. The CDR3 loop spans 17 amino acids. CDR1 is WSHSY, CDR2 SAAADI, per germline. Here the CDR3 reads CASSVVPRGTGGETQYF. CDR3 sequence (DNA): TGCGCCAGCAGTGTGGTGCCTAGGGGGACGGGGGGAGAGACCCAGTACTTC.

This clonotype was observed many times. The V call is TRBV12-3 or TRBV12-4, the J call TRBJ1-2; no clear D gene. The CDR3 loop spans 11 amino acids. The ends were cut back, 7 bases at V and 8 bases at J, with 11 bases in the middle. The CDR3 DNA follows: TGTGCCAGCACCTCCCTGGGGGGCTACACCTTC. It translates to CASTSLGGYTF.

The rearrangement links TRBV10-3 to TRBJ1-2; D perhaps matches TRBD1 (6 bases). The CDR3 has 14 amino acids. Per the germline V gene, CDR1 is ENHRY and CDR2 is SYGVKD. The V end lost 6 bases, the J end lost 0 bases, and 11 bases lay between the germline ends. DNA of the CDR3: TGTGCCATCAGGCGGGACACCTCTAACTATGGCTACACCTTC. It yields the protein CAIRRDTSNYGYTF.

This clonotype was seen many times. This chain uses TRBV6-4 with TRBJ1-5; 8 nucleotides line up with TRBD1. The V segment lost 9 bases and the J segment 1 base; nucleotides outside the gene matches: 17. CDR3 length: 18 residues. Per germline, CDR1 MRHNA and CDR2 SNTAGT. The CDR3 sequence is CARWPWAGQELSNQPQHF. CDR3 DNA: TGTGCCAGGTGGCCCTGGGCGGGACAGGAATTAAGCAATCAGCCCCAGCATTTT.

The chain carries TRBV7-9 and TRBJ2-2, with D tentatively TRBD1 (6 bases). The CDR3 loop spans 14 amino acids. Looked up from germline, CDR1 is SEHNR and CDR2 is FQNEAQ (reference sequence). The V end lost 6 bases, the J end lost 1 base, and 9 bases lay between the germline ends. Here the CDR3 reads CASREQGNTGELFF. CDR3 nucleotides: TGTGCCAGCAGGGAACAGGGGAACACCGGGGAGCTGTTTTTT.

This clonotype is medium-sized by share. This chain uses TRBV7-2 with TRBJ2-3; D not resolved. CDR1 is SGHTA and CDR2 is FQGNSA in the germline V gene. V was cut by 5 bases and J by 8 bases, with 11 bases left in between. This CDR3 is built from 12 residues. CDR3 nucleotides: TGTGCCAGCAGCCCCAGGTTAGCTACGCAGTATTTT. Translated, it gives CASSPRLATQYF. Supplemented by reference TRBV7-2 and TRBJ2-3, the full variable domain reads GAGVSQSPSNKVTEKGKDVELRCDPISGHTALYWYRQSLGQGLEFLIYFQGNSAPDKSGLPSDRFSAERTGGSVSTLTIQRTQQEDSAVYLCASSPRLATQYFGPGTRLTVL.

This clonotype was detected a few times. The genes are TRBV7-2 and TRBJ2-1, with D possibly matching TRBD2 (5 bases). CDR3 length: 13 amino acids. V dropped 2 bases and J dropped 6 bases, with 8 bases sitting between them. Germline V gene data show CDR1 as SGHTA and CDR2 as FQGNSA. CDR3 in DNA: TGTGCCAGCAGCTTACTAGGACTCAATGAGCAGTTCTTC. It encodes CASSLLGLNEQFF.

The sample holds many counts of this clonotype. The CDR3 protein is CASSQDVAGEQFF. The CDR3 coding sequence is TGTGCCAGCAGCCAAGATGTAGCGGGGGAGCAGTTCTTC. The chain employs TRBV4-2 and TRBJ2-1; 8 nucleotides line up with TRBD2. CDR1 is LGHNA, CDR2 YNFKEQ, per germline. J was trimmed by 10 bases and V by 0 bases; bases with no gene match: 2. The CDR3 has 13 residues.

Ten or more counts support this clonotype. V is TRBV7-2 and J is TRBJ2-7, with 7 bases lining up with TRBD2. The CDR3 runs to 15 residues. With V trimmed by 5 bases and J by 4 bases, 11 bases remained unmatched. Germline loops: CDR1 SGHTA, CDR2 FQGNSA. CDR3 residues: CASSRSFGLGYEQYF. CDR3 in DNA: TGTGCCAGCAGCCGGAGCTTTGGACTAGGGTACGAGCAGTACTTC. The complete variable domain, with remaining parts taken from reference TRBV7-2 and TRBJ2-7, reads GAGVSQSPSNKVTEKGKDVELRCDPISGHTALYWYRQSLGQGLEFLIYFQGNSAPDKSGLPSDRFSAERTGGSVSTLTIQRTQQEDSAVYLCASSRSFGLGYEQYFGPGTRLTVT.

Sample share makes this clonotype medium-sized. This chain links TRBV6-5 with TRBJ1-6, with D perhaps matching TRBD1 (5 bases). Germline CDR1 and CDR2: MNHEY and SVGAGI. The CDR3 runs 15 residues. V was shortened by 9 bases and J by 9 bases, with 21 bases between the two germline ends. The CDR3 DNA is TGTGCCAGTACCCAGTCGGGACTTTCCCGTTCACCCCTCCACTTT. It is translated as CASTQSGLSRSPLHF.

By share, this clonotype counts as medium-sized. The J gene is TRBJ1-4, the V gene TRBV5-5, with 7 positions matching TRBD1. There are 14 residues in the CDR3. V gave up 4 bases and J gave up 8 bases; unmatched junction bases: 8. Germline loops: CDR1 SGHKS, CDR2 YYEKEE (reference sequence). In nucleotides, the CDR3 is TGTGCCAGCAGCCCTACAGGGGATTCAGAAAAACTGTTTTTT. Translation: CASSPTGDSEKLFF. Supplemented by reference TRBV5-5 and TRBJ1-4, the full variable domain reads DAGVTQSPTHLIKTRGQQVTLRCSPISGHKSVSWYQQVLGQGPQFIFQYYEKEERGRGNFPDRFSARQFPNYSSELNVNALLLGDSALYLCASSPTGDSEKLFFGSGTQLSVL.

The chain combines TRBV28 with TRBJ1-4; D call uncertain. This CDR3 comprises 15 residues. V lost 1 base, J lost 6 bases, and 12 bases lay in between. Germline V CDR1 and CDR2: MDHEN, SYDVKM. The CDR3 region is CASSLYSGEDEKLFF. For the CDR3, the DNA is TGTGCCAGCAGTTTATATAGTGGGGAGGATGAAAAACTGTTTTTT. The full variable domain, in which reference TRBV28 and TRBJ1-4 provide the parts outside the CDR3, is DVKVTQSSRYLVKRTGEKVFLECVQDMDHENMFWYRQDPGLGLRLIYFSYDVKMKEKGDIPEGYSVSREKKERFSLILESASTNQTSMYLCASSLYSGEDEKLFFGSGTQLSVL.